This T cell receptor beta chain derives from a study of OX40 agonist ivuxolimab in advanced cancers. V lost 1 base to trimming and J lost 1 base, with 4 bases between them. Germline CDR1 reads SGHVS; CDR2 reads FNYEAQ. The CDR3 runs to 14 residues. With autoimmune disease history or systemic immunosuppression, patients were excluded. Whole-study results and caveats: CD8+ T cells (on average) carried more expanded clones than CD4+ T cells. Among the lowest peripheral clonal expansion occurred in 0.1-3.0 mg/kg partial responders.

On this clone itself: Its target is not known.

Sequencing used immunoSEQ multiplex PCR; TCRdb keeps in-frame clones, though not all of them. The table has approximately 90,000 clones, approximately 89% seen once. This clonotype was sampled from an adult with an advanced solid tumor such as melanoma, head and neck, liver or kidney cancer. The rearrangement links TRBV7-6 to TRBJ2-2; the D is unclear. Material: CD4+ or CD8+ T cells sorted from blood, obtained in a trial of the OX40 agonist ivuxolimab. In DNA form, the CDR3 reads TGTGCCAGCAGCTTAGGGATGAACACCGGGGAGCTGTTTTTT. Translating gives CASSLGMNTGELFF.